This TCR beta chain stems from a study of memory CD8 T cells in hepatitis C reinfection (dated by TCRdb to about 2017). A note on the overall study: Two consecutive HCV infections were spontaneously resolved by three donors, whereas a primary infection was cleared by two donors who then became chronically infected after reinfection. HCV reinfection was defined by a positive HCV RNA test following two negative tests taken at least 60 days apart. Pre-reinfection samples were taken from 55 to 20 weeks before reinfection was detected. In five donors, the study followed the TCR beta repertoire of virus-specific CD8 T cells over time through an HCV reinfection episode. Between the late 2000s and the early 2010s, a handful of reinfection cases that had stored pre-reinfection samples were identified. In the reinfection study, participants with a resolved prior HCV infection were followed up every 3 months.

Trimming removed 3 bases from V and 3 bases from J, leaving 3 bases between the germline ends. Including the terminal cysteine and phenylalanine, the CDR3 comprises 12 residues. The kept DNA is CDR3 alone, 36 bases in frame from the first base. CDR1 MNHEY and CDR2 SMNVEV are derived from the germline V gene (reference sequence). Library method: the immunoSEQ multiplex PCR assay. Genomic DNA was pulled from the sorted cells, and the automated high-throughput method of Adaptive Biotechnologies was used to sequence the TCR beta V, D and J regions. CDR3 regions were amplified with a two-step, bias-controlled multiplex PCR. An Illumina instrument was used to sequence the amplified TCR beta libraries. Regarding the original processing steps: Demultiplexed reads were processed to reduce amplification and sequencing bias, and CDR3 sequences were assigned to gene families using the IMGT database. Repertoire data were analyzed with ImmunoSEQ software version 2.0. Out-of-frame sequences and sequences containing stop codons in the CDR3 were removed from the clonotype lists. Clonotypes below 0.01% frequency were excluded because they corresponded to less than one cell. To get richness, observed richness was divided by input cell number, while evenness came from dividing Shannon entropy by log observed richness. Repertoire diversity and the similarity between time points were measured using Simpson diversity and Morisita-Horn overlap indices. Clonotypes were categorized as dominant (>1%), sub-dominant (0.5-0.99%), low abundance (0.1-0.49%) or lowest abundance (<0.1%). A germline index was calculated as total CDR3 length minus total nucleotide additions, divided by total CDR3 length. Imported from immuneACCESS, the table was reduced by TCRdb to in-frame sequences with V and J called. These copies leave out some clones; in studies compared against another copy, an unresolved V gene accounts for under half, and the cause of the remainder is not known. V and J calls and clone size are as listed in that table; D and trimming were resolved from the DNA. This sample is represented by over 50,000 clones; around nine tenths of them were singletons. Roughly 1% of the sample goes to the ten largest clones.

Study-level results and caveats: Because the study included only a few donors, definitive conclusions about public clonotypes linked to secondary clearance could not be reached.

As concerns this clone: Its antigen has not been determined. No much larger clonotype is one base removed from it; base qualities were not supplied.

The time point label of this sample denotes: pre-reinfection, 55 to 20 weeks before reinfection detection. Sorted cells were sequenced directly ex vivo, without in vitro expansion prior to TCR sequencing. The donors, who were people who inject drugs, were enrolled in the Montreal Acute Hepatitis C Cohort Study (HEPCO) in Canada. As controls, total naive CD8 T cells, sorted as viable CD3+ CD8+ CD45RO-, were obtained from two donors at each of the three reinfection time points. Before sorting, cryopreserved peripheral blood mononuclear cells were thawed and used as the source for purifying CD8 T cells. CD8 T cells were enriched by negative selection with the MACS CD8+ T cell Isolation Kit. Cells were sorted on a BD FACSAria II sorter running FACSDiva software, and FlowJo was used to analyze the data.

The sequence joins TRBV27 to TRBJ1-5; too little of a D gene remains to name it. Sequencing was performed on naive CD8+ T cells sorted from blood. The sample's cell subset or site label, decoded: total naive CD8+CD45RO- T cells. The receptor was derived from a man younger than 30 with hepatitis C virus infection. The base sequence is TGTGCCAGCAGTTTTCTCAATCAGCCCCAGCATTTT. It encodes CASSFLNQPQHF.